These 12 T cell receptor beta chains share one sample of origin, sequenced in a study of blood T cell repertoires in COVID-19. Method: immunoSEQ multiplex PCR; TCRdb's copy keeps in-frame clones and lacks some. The sample holds tens of thousands of clones; roughly 89% are singletons and the top ten take 4.3%. Sequencing input: peripheral blood. These receptors were obtained from a woman older than 75 with active or convalescent COVID-19.

The chain combines TRBV7-3 with TRBJ2-1; 8 nucleotides align to TRBD2. Trimming at V came to 5 bases and at J to 2 bases, leaving 5 bases not matched to a gene. Germline V gene sequence: CDR1 SGHTA, CDR2 FQGTGA. The CDR3 covers 15 residues. The CDR3 DNA is TGTGCCAGCAGCCCGGTTAGCGGGACCTACAATGAGCAGTTCTTC. As protein: CASSPVSGTYNEQFF.

As concerns this clone: A junction boundary mismatches the germline segment, possibly from a read error. The chain has TRBV7-2 and TRBJ2-1; 11 bases align to TRBD2. This CDR3 is built from 13 residues. Looked up from germline, CDR1 is SGHTA and CDR2 is FQGNSA. In DNA form, the CDR3 reads TGTGCCAGCAGCTTACTCCTAGCGGGAGGTCAGATCTTC. Translated: CASSLLLAGGQIF.

V gene TRBV9 combines with J gene TRBJ2-1; TRBD2 matches at 13 bases. V shed 5 bases, J shed 0 bases, and the junction held 5 bases outside the gene matches. Per germline, CDR1 SGDLS and CDR2 YYNGEE. The CDR3 runs to 17 residues. CDR3 sequence: CASSARTSGGSYNEQFF. In nucleotides, the CDR3 is TGTGCCAGCAGTGCGCGGACTAGCGGGGGCTCCTACAATGAGCAGTTCTTC.

The rearrangement uses TRBV5-5 and TRBJ1-1; 10 bases match TRBD1. This CDR3 is built from 18 residues. Germline assignment: CDR1 SGHKS and CDR2 YYEKEE (reference sequence). V shed 3 bases, J shed 0 bases, and the junction held 11 bases outside the gene matches. CDR3 loop: CASSSKPPDRGLNTEAFF. The CDR3 DNA is TGTGCCAGCAGCTCGAAGCCACCCGACAGGGGGCTGAACACTGAAGCTTTCTTT.

The V and J genes are TRBV3-1 (or the pseudogene TRBV3-2) and TRBJ2-1; D call uncertain. From germline, CDR1 is LGHDT and CDR2 YNNKEL (reference sequence). The CDR3 totals 14 residues. Trimming took 1 base from V and 0 from J, leaving 4 bases between them. DNA for the CDR3: TGTGCCAGCAGCCAAGTACACTCCTACAATGAGCAGTTCTTC. As protein: CASSQVHSYNEQFF.

This rearrangement joins TRBV10-1 to TRBJ1-6, with D possibly TRBD1 on 6 matching bases. V lost 0 bases and J 4 bases, leaving 10 bases between the germline ends. There are 16 residues in the CDR3. Germline V gene lookup returns CDR1 WNHNN and CDR2 SYGVQD (reference sequence). The CDR3 region is CASSESTGPYNSPLHF. The DNA of the CDR3 is TGCGCCAGCAGTGAGTCGACAGGACCTTATAATTCACCCCTCCACTTT.

The chain is built from TRBV15 and TRBJ1-5, with D tentatively TRBD1 (6 bases). The germline V gene encodes CDR1 LNHNV and CDR2 YYDKDF (reference sequence). CDR3 length: 15 residues. Trimming left V 3 bases short and J 7 bases short, with 16 bases between. The DNA of the CDR3 is TGTGCCACCAGCAGTCGGGACATACCGGGGCAGCCCCAGCATTTT. This codes for CATSSRDIPGQPQHF. Full variable domain (missing parts from reference TRBV15 and TRBJ1-5): DAMVIQNPRYQVTQFGKPVTLSCSQTLNHNVMYWYQQKSSQAPKLLFHYYDKDFNNEADTPDNFQSRRPNTSFCFLDIRSPGLGDTAMYLCATSSRDIPGQPQHFGDGTRLSIL.

This clone was seen more than once but under ten times. This CDR3 is CASSRDRNSPLHF. The CDR3 nucleotides are TGTGCCAGCAGCCGGGACAGAAATTCACCCCTCCACTTT. The chain recombines TRBV5-4 with TRBJ1-6; 7 positions agree with TRBD1. After removal of 4 bases from V and 7 bases from J, the junction contained 2 bases not matched to a gene. The CDR3 has 13 residues. Germline-derived CDR1 and CDR2 are SGHNT and YYREEE (reference sequence).

The rearrangement uses TRBV11-2 and TRBJ1-1, with D perhaps matching TRBD1 (5 bases). This CDR3 region has 13 residues. Trimming left V 8 bases short and J 7 bases short, with 17 bases between. Germline values: CDR1 SGHAT, CDR2 FQNNGV. This chain's CDR3 is CASGPRQNLEAFF. In DNA, the CDR3 is TGTGCCAGCGGCCCAAGACAGAACCTTGAAGCTTTCTTT. The entire variable domain, with the rest obtained from reference TRBV11-2 and TRBJ1-1, is as follows: EAGVAQSPRYKIIEKRQSVAFWCNPISGHATLYWYQQILGQGPKLLIQFQNNGVVDDSQLPKDRFSAERLKGVDSTLKIQPAKLEDSAVYLCASGPRQNLEAFFGQGTRLTVV.

CDR3 residues: CASQGGLYEQYF. For the CDR3, the DNA is TGTGCCAGTCAGGGCGGTTTGTACGAGCAGTACTTC. The chain carries TRBV2 and TRBJ2-7; a possible D gene is TRBD1 (5 bases). V dropped 9 bases and J dropped 4 bases, with 13 bases sitting between them. The CDR3 contains 12 residues. CDR1 is SNHLY and CDR2 is FYNNEI in the germline V gene.

The gene calls are TRBV6-5 and TRBJ1-3, with unresolved D. The CDR3 is 14 residues long. V was cut by 4 bases and J by 4 bases, with 11 bases left in between. Germline V CDR1 and CDR2: MNHEY, SVGAGI. CDR3: CASSSSITGNTIYF. CDR3 DNA sequence: TGTGCCAGCAGTTCGAGTATCACCGGAAACACCATATATTTT.

The V call is TRBV7-9, the J call TRBJ1-6, with D tentatively TRBD1 (6 bases). Germline V gene sequence: CDR1 SEHNR, CDR2 FQNEAQ (reference sequence). The CDR3 consists of 15 residues. V was cut by 4 bases and J by 9 bases, with 16 bases left in between. CDR3 DNA: TGTGCCAGCAGCTCCCAGACAGGACGGGGTTCACCCCTCCACTTT. Amino acid sequence: CASSSQTGRGSPLHF.